Each of the 25 T cell receptor beta chains below was sequenced from the same sample in a study of Ad26.COV2.S vaccination and SARS-CoV-2 variants. Sequencing was performed with immunoSEQ multiplex PCR; in TCRdb, only in-frame clones are kept and a portion is missing. The data hold under 400,000 clones, with roughly 87% observed a single time. Noted treatment: some 19 received Ad26.COV2.S at low or high dose, single or two shots; roughly five received placebo; per-sample allocation not given. The samples were gathered on day 63 after the first injection of vaccine or placebo. Sequencing used peripheral blood, obtained in a trial of Ad26.COV2.S vaccine versus placebo. The receptor set was obtained from a person between 18 and 60 years old who received the Ad26.COV2.S COVID-19 vaccine or a placebo.

A word on this clone: Other DNA sequences of this sample code for an identical CDR3. The chain carries TRBV19 and TRBJ2-3; TRBD1 or TRBD2 may be the D gene (5 bases each). Trimming took 3 bases from V and 0 from J, leaving 7 bases between them. Germline-derived CDR1 and CDR2 are LNHDA and SQIVND (reference sequence). The length of the CDR3 is 14 residues. In DNA, the CDR3 is TGTGCCAGTAGTATTGGGGGTAGCACAGATACGCAGTATTTT. It translates to CASSIGGSTDTQYF.

The chain carries TRBV5-1 and TRBJ1-1; D unresolved. Germline V CDR1 and CDR2: SGHRS, YFSETQ. Trimming stripped 0 bases from V and 3 bases from J, with 12 bases between. The CDR3 is 15 amino acids. The CDR3 sequence: CASSLVQAVHTEAFF. CDR3 nucleotide sequence: TGCGCCAGCAGCTTGGTTCAGGCCGTTCACACTGAAGCTTTCTTT.

The chain links TRBV4-1 to TRBJ2-3; D gene uncertain. This CDR3 region has 13 residues. The V gene's germline CDR1 is MGHRA and CDR2 YSYEKL. With 0 bases removed from V and 4 bases from J, the gap between germline ends came to 5 bases. CDR3 nucleotides: TGCGCCAGCAGCCAAGACGAGGCAGATACGCAGTATTTT. The encoded protein is CASSQDEADTQYF.

The rearrangement links TRBV7-3 to TRBJ2-1; TRBD2 aligns across 9 bases. Germline V gives CDR1 SGHTA, CDR2 FQGTGA. J lost 8 bases, V lost 4 bases, and 9 bases had no gene match. The CDR3 is made up of 15 amino acids. The CDR3 here is CASSSGLAREDEQFF. The CDR3 region has the DNA TGTGCCAGCAGCTCCGGACTAGCGCGAGAAGATGAGCAGTTCTTC.

The CDR3 loop is CASSLRQRTNTGELFF. The DNA of the CDR3 is TGCGCCAGCAGCTTGAGGCAGAGAACGAACACCGGGGAGCTGTTTTTT. The chain has TRBV5-1 and TRBJ2-2; D call uncertain. The CDR3 runs 16 residues. The ends were cut back, 1 base at V and 0 bases at J, with 10 bases in the middle. Germline CDR1 and CDR2: SGHRS and YFSETQ.

There are a few counts of this clone. The gene calls are TRBV18 and TRBJ1-5, with a tentative D call TRBD1 (5 bases). Trimming cost V 4 bases and J 0 bases, with 16 bases left between them. Looked up from germline, CDR1 is KGHSH and CDR2 is LQKENI. There are 17 residues in the CDR3. The CDR3 DNA reads TGTGCCAGCTCACGCAGGGTTGGAGATGATAGCAATCAGCCCCAGCATTTT. Its translation: CASSRRVGDDSNQPQHF. Drawing the rest from reference TRBV18 and TRBJ1-5, the complete variable domain is NAGVMQNPRHLVRRRGQEARLRCSPMKGHSHVYWYRQLPEEGLKFMVYLQKENIIDESGMPKERFSAEFPKEGPSILRIQQVVRGDSAAYFCASSRRVGDDSNQPQHFGDGTRLSIL.

This clone was observed once. V gene TRBV7-8 combines with J gene TRBJ2-1; 8 bases fit TRBD1. Losses at the gene ends were 5 bases for V and 6 bases for J; bases not matched to a gene: 6. In germline, CDR1 is SGHVS, CDR2 FQNEAQ. The length of the CDR3 is 14 residues. The CDR3 bases are TGTGCCAGCAGCCCCCGACAGGGGAGCAATGAGCAGTTCTTC. It encodes CASSPRQGSNEQFF.

The gene calls are TRBV7-2 and TRBJ1-6; D not resolved. In germline, CDR1 is SGHTA, CDR2 FQGNSA. CDR3 length: 13 amino acids. In DNA form, the CDR3 reads TGTGCTGCTTGCGAAACCTATAATTCACCCCTCCACTTT. This gives the protein CAACETYNSPLHF.

V gene TRBV30 combines with J gene TRBJ2-7, with no clear D. V was clipped by 0 bases and J by 11 bases, with 17 bases between them. This CDR3 is built from 13 residues. Germline assignment: CDR1 GTSNPN and CDR2 SVGIG (reference sequence). The CDR3 nucleotides are TGTGCCTGGAGTGTTCGCTCATACAATAAGGAGTACTTC. Its translation is CAWSVRSYNKEYF.

The chain is built from TRBV5-6 and TRBJ1-4; D call uncertain. The germline V and J ends were trimmed by 4 bases and 1 base, with 14 bases remaining between them. The CDR3 runs to 16 residues. Germline V gene data show CDR1 as SGHDT and CDR2 as YYEEEE. The CDR3 DNA is TGTGCCAGCAGCCAATACTTCAAAGGAACTAATGAAAAACTGTTTTTT. Protein: CASSQYFKGTNEKLFF.

The gene calls are TRBV29-1 and TRBJ2-1, with 9 positions matching TRBD1. With V trimmed by 6 bases and J by 6 bases, 6 bases remained unmatched. The CDR3 has 13 amino acids. Germline V gene lookup returns CDR1 SQVTM and CDR2 ANQGSEA. The CDR3 spells CSVGQGPTNEQFF. The CDR3 DNA reads as TGCAGCGTGGGACAGGGACCCACCAATGAGCAGTTCTTC.

V is TRBV3-1 (or the pseudogene TRBV3-2) and J is TRBJ2-7; a possible D gene is TRBD2 (5 bases). The V gene lost 2 bases and the J gene lost 7 bases, with 15 bases spanning the gap. The CDR3 has 14 residues. In germline, CDR1 is LGHDT, CDR2 YNNKEL (reference sequence). Here the CDR3 reads CASSQTPGSEEQYF. Written as DNA, the CDR3 is TGTGCCAGCAGCCAAACCCCGGGATCGGAAGAGCAGTACTTC.

This clone was detected once. The chain carries TRBV7-9 and TRBJ1-2; D may be TRBD1 (6 bases). The CDR3 runs to 16 residues. CDR1 and CDR2 from the germline V gene are SEHNR and FQNEAQ (reference sequence). Trimming took 0 bases from V and 4 from J, leaving 15 bases between them. The CDR3: CASSLAQQGRFYGYTF. The DNA of the CDR3 is TGTGCCAGCAGCTTAGCCCAACAGGGCCGATTCTATGGCTACACCTTC. The full variable domain, completed using reference TRBV7-9 and TRBJ1-2, is DTGVSQNPRHKITKRGQNVTFRCDPISEHNRLYWYRQTLGQGPEFLTYFQNEAQLEKSRLLSDRFSAERPKGSFSTLEIQRTEQGDSAMYLCASSLAQQGRFYGYTFGSGTRLTVV.

The V gene is TRBV4-1, the J gene TRBJ1-2; D uncertain. V gave up 1 base and J gave up 8 bases, with 17 bases separating them. Germline V gene data show CDR1 as MGHRA and CDR2 as YSYEKL. This CDR3 comprises 15 residues. CDR3 loop: CASSQVGYGSGGYTF. In DNA, the CDR3 is TGCGCCAGCAGCCAAGTTGGGTACGGGTCGGGCGGCTACACCTTC.

The rearrangement links TRBV4-3 to TRBJ2-5; D is possibly TRBD2 (5 bases). V lost 5 bases, J lost 2 bases, and 9 bases lay in between. Germline CDR1 LGHNA, CDR2 YSLEER. The CDR3 has 13 amino acids. CDR3 sequence: CASSLTIQETQYF. CDR3 nucleotides: TGCGCCAGCAGCTTGACTATACAAGAGACCCAGTACTTC.

The chain combines TRBV6-5 with TRBJ2-7; TRBD1 aligns across 7 bases. CDR1 MNHEY and CDR2 SVGAGI come from the germline V gene. This CDR3 comprises 14 residues. V lost 5 bases to trimming and J lost 2 bases; unmatched junction nucleotides: 6. CDR3 protein: CASSKRQGPYEQYF. The CDR3 DNA reads as TGTGCCAGCAGTAAAAGACAGGGTCCCTACGAGCAGTACTTC.

This rearrangement joins TRBV29-1 to TRBJ2-2, with TRBD1 matching 11 bases. V lost 6 bases and J lost 2; bases outside the gene matches: 2. The CDR3 extends over 14 amino acids. Germline V gene sequence: CDR1 SQVTM, CDR2 ANQGSEA. The CDR3 DNA follows: TGCAGCGTCGGACAGGGGGCTAACACCGGGGAGCTGTTTTTT. It codes for CSVGQGANTGELFF.

The chain is built from TRBV5-1 and TRBJ1-2; the match to TRBD1 covers 8 bases. V was clipped by 1 base and J by 3 bases; unmatched bases: 11. The CDR3 totals 17 residues. CDR1 and CDR2 (germline): SGHRS, YFSETQ. The CDR3 protein is CASSLSLGQAKDYGYTF. CDR3 bases: TGCGCCAGCAGCTTGAGCTTGGGACAGGCGAAAGACTATGGCTACACCTTC.

V usage is TRBV3-1 (or the pseudogene TRBV3-2) and J usage is TRBJ1-2; maybe TRBD1 (5 bases). The CDR3 length is 16 residues. V lost 3 bases and J lost 0, with 14 bases in between. Germline CDR1 is LGHDT and CDR2 is YNNKEL (reference sequence). The CDR3 DNA is TGTGCCAGCAGCCAGGCAAACAGGTTGACTAACTATGGCTACACCTTC. This encodes CASSQANRLTNYGYTF.

This clone has a single count. The J gene is TRBJ1-1, the V gene TRBV5-1; TRBD1 matches at 9 bases. Per germline, CDR1 SGHRS and CDR2 YFSETQ. V shed 0 bases, J shed 1 base, and the junction held 1 base outside the gene matches. CDR3 size: 15 residues. This CDR3 reads CASSLVQGANTEAFF. The CDR3 nucleotides are TGCGCCAGCAGCTTGGTACAGGGGGCGAACACTGAAGCTTTCTTT.

This sequence joins TRBV18 and TRBJ1-2; 8 nucleotides agree with TRBD1. This CDR3 region has 15 residues. Trimming cost V 2 bases and J 4 bases; bases outside gene matches: 6. In germline, CDR1 is KGHSH, CDR2 LQKENI. The CDR3 loop reads CASSPTSGGFYGYTF. The CDR3 bases are TGTGCCAGCTCACCAACCTCAGGGGGCTTCTATGGCTACACCTTC.

This clone was recorded once. The CDR3: CASSQGRQVQVSPLHF. The CDR3 DNA sequence: TGCGCCAGCAGCCAAGGTCGACAGGTGCAAGTTTCACCCCTCCACTTT. The rearrangement links TRBV4-1 to TRBJ1-6, with D possibly TRBD1 on 6 matching bases. V lost 1 base and J lost 9, with 16 bases in between. Germline CDR1 MGHRA, CDR2 YSYEKL. CDR3 length: 16 residues.

The chain has TRBV18 and TRBJ2-1; the match to TRBD2 covers 9 bases. The CDR3 totals 16 residues. CDR1 is KGHSH and CDR2 is LQKENI in the germline V gene. J lost 8 bases, V lost 6 bases, and 14 bases had no gene match. The CDR3 spells CASSPQIIAGVDEQFF. The CDR3 nucleotides are TGTGCCAGCTCTCCCCAAATTATAGCGGGGGTGGATGAGCAGTTCTTC.

The chain joins TRBV11-2 to TRBJ2-2; D gene unclear. Trimming shortened V by 2 bases and J by 6 bases, and 7 bases separated the two germline ends. Germline V CDR1 and CDR2: SGHAT, FQNNGV. The CDR3 runs 13 residues. DNA of the CDR3: TGTGCCAGCAGCTTAAACTTTCCCGGGGAGCTGTTTTTT. Translation gives CASSLNFPGELFF.

J is TRBJ1-6 and V is TRBV27; 7 nucleotides match TRBD1. This CDR3 is 14 amino acids long. Trimming cost V 5 bases and J 8 bases; bases outside gene matches: 6. Germline loops: CDR1 MNHEY, CDR2 SMNVEV (reference sequence). The CDR3 sequence: CASSPGTVDSPLHF. CDR3 coding DNA: TGTGCCAGCAGTCCCGGGACAGTCGATTCACCCCTCCACTTT.